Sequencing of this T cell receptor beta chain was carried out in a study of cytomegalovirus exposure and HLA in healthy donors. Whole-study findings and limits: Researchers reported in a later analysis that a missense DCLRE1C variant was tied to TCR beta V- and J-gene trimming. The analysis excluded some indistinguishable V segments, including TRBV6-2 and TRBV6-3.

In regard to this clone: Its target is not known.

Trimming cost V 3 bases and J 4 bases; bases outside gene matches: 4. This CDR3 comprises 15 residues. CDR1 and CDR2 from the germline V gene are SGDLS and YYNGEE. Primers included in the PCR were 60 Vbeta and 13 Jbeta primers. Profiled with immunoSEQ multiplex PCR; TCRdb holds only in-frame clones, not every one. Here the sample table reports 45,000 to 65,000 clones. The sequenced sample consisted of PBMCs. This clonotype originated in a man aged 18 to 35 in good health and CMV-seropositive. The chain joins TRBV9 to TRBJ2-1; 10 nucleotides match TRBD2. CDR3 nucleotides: TGTGCCAGCAGCGGCCTAGCGGGAGTTTACAATGAGCAGTTCTTC. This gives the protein CASSGLAGVYNEQFF.